This T cell receptor beta chain stems from a study of blood T cell repertoires in COVID-19. Study-level information: The cDNA or gDNA used as material had been derived from T cells, B-cell-depleted T cells, or PBMCs.

Trimming took 4 bases from V and 4 from J, leaving 7 bases between them. The CDR3 is 12 amino acids. Germline V lookup: CDR1 ENHRY, CDR2 SYGVKD. Participants were aged roughly 18 to 89 years from about two dozen US areas. Original data processing: By means of reference gene primer amplification, nucleated cell counts were estimated. Profiling relied on immunoSEQ multiplex PCR, and the TCRdb table lists in-frame clones only, not all of them. The V and J calls and clone size are taken from that table; D and trimming were inferred from the DNA. The sample gives roughly 250,000 clones, about nine tenths of which show up once; roughly 1.2% is in the top ten.

The chain carries TRBV10-3 and TRBJ1-2, with D maybe TRBD1 (5 bases). The TCR was taken from a woman between 40 and 50 years old with acute COVID-19. Specimen: PBMCs or T cells enriched from blood (not recorded which). The CDR3 spells CAISGQTYGYTF. CDR3 DNA sequence: TGTGCCATCAGTGGACAGACCTATGGCTACACCTTC.